Following are 18 T cell receptor beta chains from one sample sequenced in a study of T cells in women clearing cervical HPV infection. Libraries were prepared by immunoSEQ multiplex PCR; TCRdb keeps only in-frame clonotypes and omits some of them. The sample table includes around 15,000 clones. The sample consisted of blood buffy coat. The receptors derive from a woman between 18 and 70 years old with a cervical HPV16 infection that either progressed to CIN3+ or cleared (not recorded which).

Concerning this clone: Coverage ceases 3 residues before the CDR3 finishes, and the germline J gene fills in the end. This rearrangement joins TRBV7-9 to TRBJ2-3; 9 bases map to TRBD2. J gave up 3 bases and V 4 bases, and 5 bases lay outside the gene matches. CDR1 and CDR2 (germline): SEHNR, FQNEAQ (reference sequence). This CDR3 is built from 15 residues. CDR3 amino acids: CASSSRGGATDTQYF. Incomplete CDR3 DNA: TGTGCCAGCAGCTCGCGCGGGGGGGCGACAGATACG.

In regard to this clone: Sequencing ends 3 residues short of the CDR3 end; the germline J gene provides the rest. The chain uses TRBV5-4 and TRBJ1-5, with 8 positions matching TRBD1. The CDR3 length is 15 residues. V lost 3 bases to trimming and J lost 0 bases; unmatched junction nucleotides: 2. Germline lookup yields CDR1 SGHNT and CDR2 YYREEE (reference sequence). CDR3 loop: CASSSGGYSNQPQHF. The covered CDR3 bases are TGTGCCAGCAGCTCAGGGGGCTATAGCAATCAGCCC. Complete variable domain (other parts from reference TRBV5-4 and TRBJ1-5): ETGVTQSPTHLIKTRGQQVTLRCSSQSGHNTVSWYQQALGQGPQFIFQYYREEENGRGNFPPRFSGLQFPNYSSELNVNALELDDSALYLCASSSGGYSNQPQHFGDGTRLSIL.

About this clone itself: The read ends 3 residues before the CDR3 terminus; that terminus is restored from the germline J gene. The chain combines TRBV2 with TRBJ1-2; the match to TRBD1 covers 9 bases. V was clipped by 9 bases and J by 3 bases; unmatched bases: 2. The germline V gene has CDR1 SNHLY and CDR2 FYNNEI. The CDR3 contains 12 residues. The CDR3 here is CARDRGYYGYTF. The DNA read from the CDR3 is TGTGCCAGGGACAGGGGTTACTATGGC.

Turning to this clone: The CDR3 goes on 3 residues after the read ends, and that part is filled in from the germline J gene. The chain employs TRBV19 and TRBJ1-4; tentative D call: TRBD1 (6 bases). V dropped 5 bases and J dropped 5 bases, with 15 bases sitting between them. Per germline, CDR1 LNHDA and CDR2 SQIVND (reference sequence). The CDR3 consists of 15 residues. This CDR3 reads CASSSTGTLNEKLFF. The CDR3 bases that were read are TGTGCCAGTAGTTCCACAGGGACGCTGAATGAAAAA. The entire variable domain, with the rest obtained from reference TRBV19 and TRBJ1-4, is as follows: DGGITQSPKYLFRKEGQNVTLSCEQNLNHDAMYWYRQDPGQGLRLIYYSQIVNDFQKGDIAEGYSVSREKKESFPLTVTSAQKNPTAFYLCASSSTGTLNEKLFFGSGTQLSVL.

Concerning this clone itself: The DNA ends 3 residues before the CDR3 does, and the rest of the CDR3 is filled in from the germline J gene. The chain uses TRBV7-2 and TRBJ2-7; D is ambiguous. The germline V gene has CDR1 SGHTA and CDR2 FQGNSA. This CDR3 contains 13 residues. V dropped 1 base and J dropped 3 bases, with 7 bases sitting between them. CDR3 DNA (partial): TGTGCCAGCAGCTTAGACAGTTTCTACGAG. This gives the protein CASSLDSFYE. The full CDR3 protein is CASSLDSFYEQYF.

Comment on this clone: One end of the junction varies from germline; a read error may be responsible. The CDR3 extends 3 residues past the end of the read, so its final part is completed from the germline J gene. The V and J genes are TRBV4-2 and TRBJ2-3; D possibly corresponds to TRBD2 (6 bases). Looked up from germline, CDR1 is LGHNA and CDR2 is YNFKEQ. The CDR3 contains 17 residues. The sequenced CDR3 bases are TGCGCCAGCAGCCAATTCACCGGGACTGTCGATCCAGATACG. Translating it yields CASSQFTGTVDPDT. The entire CDR3 protein is CASSQFTGTVDPDTQYF.

Remarks on this clone: The CDR3 is cut off 3 residues early in the read; its end comes from the germline J gene. The V and J genes are TRBV5-4 and TRBJ2-5, with TRBD2 matching over 11 bases. CDR3 length equals 15 residues. The junction had 7 bases not matched to a gene; V was cut back by 4 bases and J by 5 bases. Germline assignment: CDR1 SGHNT and CDR2 YYREEE (reference sequence). The DNA read from the CDR3 is TGTGCCAGCAGCGATAGCGGGGGGGCCAGGGAGACC. Protein: CASSDSGGARET. The full CDR3 is CASSDSGGARETQYF.

As concerns this clone: The read terminates 3 residues ahead of where the CDR3 ends, so the germline J gene completes it. The gene calls are TRBV5-1 and TRBJ2-1, with D perhaps matching TRBD2 (6 bases). The germline V gene has CDR1 SGHRS and CDR2 YFSETQ. The CDR3 is made up of 16 amino acids. Trimming took off 0 bases at V and 8 bases at J, with 18 bases between the two ends. The sequenced part of the CDR3 DNA is TGCGCCAGCAGCTTGGGGCCGATGGCGGGGAACGATGAG. Amino acids: CASSLGPMAGNDE. The entire CDR3 protein reads CASSLGPMAGNDEQFF. The full variable domain, completed using reference TRBV5-1 and TRBJ2-1, is KAGVTQTPRYLIKTRGQQVTLSCSPISGHRSVSWYQQTPGQGLQFLFEYFSETQRNKGNFPGRFSGRQFSNSRSEMNVSTLELGDSALYLCASSLGPMAGNDEQFFGPGTRLTVL.

This CDR3 reads CASSLAQAGWGETQYF. The DNA read from the CDR3 is TGTGCCAGCAGCTTAGCGCAAGCGGGGTGGGGGGAGACC. The chain joins TRBV7-8 to TRBJ2-5, with 7 bases that match TRBD2. The CDR3 is cut off 3 residues early in the read; its end comes from the germline J gene. The V segment lost 0 bases and the J segment 5 bases; nucleotides outside the gene matches: 9. This CDR3 spans 16 amino acids. Germline V gives CDR1 SGHVS, CDR2 FQNEAQ.

Remarks on this clone: The read gets to within 3 residues of the CDR3 end, and the germline J gene fills in the rest. V and J are TRBV7-9 and TRBJ2-7; 9 bases align to TRBD1. V lost 4 bases, J lost 5 bases, and 3 bases stayed unmatched. The CDR3 contains 13 residues. Germline V gives CDR1 SEHNR, CDR2 FQNEAQ (reference sequence). This CDR3 is CASSSGTGHEQYF. Incomplete CDR3 DNA: TGTGCCAGCAGCTCCGGGACAGGGCACGAG.

With respect to this clone: The CDR3 end lies 3 residues beyond the end of the read and is filled in from the germline J gene. The chain is built from TRBV20-1 and TRBJ1-2; a possible D gene is TRBD1 (5 bases). Germline V CDR1 and CDR2: DFQATT, SNEGSKA (reference sequence). CDR3 length: 13 residues. Trimming pared 6 bases from V and 2 bases from J, leaving 13 bases between. CDR3 bases read: TGCAGTGCGATAATACAGGAAAACTATGGC. It codes for CSAIIQENYG. The full CDR3 reads CSAIIQENYGYTF.

Concerning this clone: The CDR3 extends 3 residues past the end of the read, so its final part is completed from the germline J gene. The genes are TRBV5-4 and TRBJ1-6; D uncertain. V was pared by 1 base and J by 6 bases, with 11 bases between. CDR1 is SGHNT and CDR2 is YYREEE in the germline V gene (reference sequence). This CDR3 comprises 15 residues. The CDR3 here is CASSLRPDVNSPLHF. The CDR3 bases that were read are TGTGCCAGCAGCTTGAGGCCCGATGTTAATTCACCC.

Comment on this clone: The read comes to an end 3 residues before the CDR3 does, leaving the germline J gene to fill in the end. The V and J genes are TRBV6-1 and TRBJ2-7; D unresolved. Germline loops: CDR1 MNHNS, CDR2 SASEGT. Trimming removed 2 bases at V and 4 bases at J, with 15 bases between. This CDR3 region has 15 residues. CDR3: CASSERNSQLYEQYF. CDR3 DNA, as far as it was read: TGTGCCAGCAGTGAACGGAACAGCCAACTTTACGAG.

Note on this clone: The read falls 3 residues short of the CDR3 end, and the missing part is taken from the germline J gene. This chain uses TRBV11-3 with TRBJ2-2, with D possibly matching TRBD2 (7 bases). Trimming cost V 5 bases and J 3 bases, with 10 bases left between them. CDR3 size: 14 residues. CDR1 is SGHNT, CDR2 YENEEA, per germline. Partial CDR3 DNA: TGTGCCAGCAGCCGAGGGGGGGACACCGGGGAG. The encoded protein is CASSRGGDTGE. The CDR3 reads in full as CASSRGGDTGELFF. Looking up the rest from reference TRBV11-3 and TRBJ2-2 gives the full variable domain: EAGVVQSPRYKIIEKKQPVAFWCNPISGHNTLYWYLQNLGQGPELLIRYENEEAVDDSQLPKDRFSAERLKGVDSTLKIQPAELGDSAVYLCASSRGGDTGELFFGEGSRLTVL.

On this clone itself: The CDR3 goes on 3 residues after the read ends, and that part is filled in from the germline J gene. The chain uses TRBV5-1 and TRBJ1-2; 7 bases agree with TRBD1. The germline V gene has CDR1 SGHRS and CDR2 YFSETQ. CDR3 length: 17 residues. V gave up 0 bases and J gave up 7 bases; unmatched junction bases: 15. The CDR3 loop reads CASSLVGGGGGGGGYTF. Partial CDR3 DNA: TGCGCCAGCAGCTTGGTCGGAGGTGGAGGGGGCGGCGGTGGC.

In the case of this clone: Coverage ceases 3 residues before the CDR3 finishes, and the germline J gene fills in the end. The chain uses TRBV20-1 and TRBJ2-2; D is possibly TRBD2 (6 bases). The germline CDR1 and CDR2 sequences are DFQATT and SNEGSKA (reference sequence). The ends were cut back, 3 bases at V and 2 bases at J, with 16 bases in the middle. The CDR3 consists of 16 residues. The CDR3 DNA, read in part, is TGCAGTGCTAGGGGGTACGGGACTGAAAACACCGGGGAG. Translation: CSARGYGTENTGE. The full CDR3 sequence reads CSARGYGTENTGELFF.

With respect to this clone: The read terminates 3 residues before the CDR3 end, so the remaining end is supplied by the germline J gene. The V call is TRBV18, the J call TRBJ2-5; D possibly corresponds to TRBD2 (5 bases). V gave up 3 bases and J gave up 0 bases, with 5 bases separating them. CDR1 KGHSH and CDR2 LQKENI come from the germline V gene. The CDR3 is 13 residues long. CDR3 DNA, as far as it was read: TGTGCCAGCTCACCGGACTACCAAGAGACC. Amino acid sequence: CASSPDYQET. The whole CDR3 protein is CASSPDYQETQYF.

In regard to this clone: The read falls 3 residues short of the CDR3 end, and the missing part is taken from the germline J gene. The V gene is TRBV28, the J gene TRBJ1-2; weak D call: TRBD1 (5 bases). Germline V CDR1 and CDR2: MDHEN, SYDVKM. Deletions cut 8 bases from V and 7 bases from J, with 20 bases between. CDR3 size: 14 residues. Partial CDR3 DNA: TGTGCCAGCCGGGGGACCCCTTCGGCCCTTGGC. This codes for CASRGTPSALG. The full-length CDR3 reads as CASRGTPSALGYTF.